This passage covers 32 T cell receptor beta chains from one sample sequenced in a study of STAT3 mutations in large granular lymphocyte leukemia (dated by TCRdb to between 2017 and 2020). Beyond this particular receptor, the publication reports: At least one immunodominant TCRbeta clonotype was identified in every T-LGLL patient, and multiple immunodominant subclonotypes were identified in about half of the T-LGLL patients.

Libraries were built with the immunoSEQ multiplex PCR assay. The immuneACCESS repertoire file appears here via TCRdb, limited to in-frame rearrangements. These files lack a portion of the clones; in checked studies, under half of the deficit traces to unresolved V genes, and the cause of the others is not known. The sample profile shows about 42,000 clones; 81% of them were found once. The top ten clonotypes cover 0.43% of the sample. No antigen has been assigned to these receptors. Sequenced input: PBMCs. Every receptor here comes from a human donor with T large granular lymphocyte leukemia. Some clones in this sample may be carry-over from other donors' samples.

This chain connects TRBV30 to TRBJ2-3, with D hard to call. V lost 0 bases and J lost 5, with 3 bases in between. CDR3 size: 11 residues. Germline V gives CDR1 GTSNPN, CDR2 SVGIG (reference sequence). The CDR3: CAWSVGDTQYF. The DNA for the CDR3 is TGTGCCTGGAGTGTAGGAGATACGCAGTATTTT.

The chain's CDR3 is CASSEANRGETQYF. Here the CDR3 DNA reads TGTGCCAGCAGTGAAGCGAACAGGGGAGAGACCCAGTACTTC. V and J are TRBV6-1 and TRBJ2-5; 7 bases map to TRBD1. V gave up 0 bases and J gave up 4 bases; unmatched junction bases: 2. CDR1 is MNHNS, CDR2 SASEGT, per germline. The CDR3 is 14 residues long.

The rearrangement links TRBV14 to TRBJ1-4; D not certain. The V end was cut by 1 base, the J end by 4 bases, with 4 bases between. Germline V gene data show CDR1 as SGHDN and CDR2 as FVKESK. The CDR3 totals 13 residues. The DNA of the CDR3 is TGTGCCAGCAGCCAAGGATATAATGAAAAACTGTTTTTT. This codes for CASSQGYNEKLFF.

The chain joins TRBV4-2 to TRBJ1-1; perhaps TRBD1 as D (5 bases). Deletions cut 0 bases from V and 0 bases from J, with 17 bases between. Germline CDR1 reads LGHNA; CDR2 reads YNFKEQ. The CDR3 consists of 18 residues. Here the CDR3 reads CASSQDPDEGHLNTEAFF. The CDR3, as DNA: TGTGCCAGCAGCCAAGATCCCGACGAGGGGCACTTGAACACTGAAGCTTTCTTT.

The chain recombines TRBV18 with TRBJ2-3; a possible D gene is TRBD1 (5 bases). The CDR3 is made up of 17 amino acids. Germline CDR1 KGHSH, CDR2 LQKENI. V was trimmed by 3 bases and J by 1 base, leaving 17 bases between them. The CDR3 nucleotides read TGTGCCAGCTCACCTCTATTAGGGGATGGGGGCACAGATACGCAGTATTTT. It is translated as CASSPLLGDGGTDTQYF.

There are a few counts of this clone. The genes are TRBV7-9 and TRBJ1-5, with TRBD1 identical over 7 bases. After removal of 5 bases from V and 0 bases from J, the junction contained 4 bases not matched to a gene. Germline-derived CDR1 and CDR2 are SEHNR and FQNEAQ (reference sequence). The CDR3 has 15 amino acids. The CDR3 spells CASSRDSYSNQPQHF. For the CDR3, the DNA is TGTGCCAGCAGCCGGGACAGTTATAGCAATCAGCCCCAGCATTTT.

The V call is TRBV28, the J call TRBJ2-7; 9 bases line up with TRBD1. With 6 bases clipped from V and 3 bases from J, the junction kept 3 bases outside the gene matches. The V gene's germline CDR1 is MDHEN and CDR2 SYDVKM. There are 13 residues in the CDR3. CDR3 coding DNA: TGTGCCAGCAGCCCGACAGGGGGCTACGAGCAGTACGTC. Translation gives CASSPTGGYEQYV.

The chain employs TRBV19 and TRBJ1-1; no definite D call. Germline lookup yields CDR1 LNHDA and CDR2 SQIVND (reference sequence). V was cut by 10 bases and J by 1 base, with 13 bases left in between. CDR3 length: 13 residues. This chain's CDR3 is CATGNVANTEAFF. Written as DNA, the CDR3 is TGTGCCACCGGGAACGTGGCGAACACTGAAGCTTTCTTT. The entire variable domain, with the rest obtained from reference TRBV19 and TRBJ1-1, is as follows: DGGITQSPKYLFRKEGQNVTLSCEQNLNHDAMYWYRQDPGQGLRLIYYSQIVNDFQKGDIAEGYSVSREKKESFPLTVTSAQKNPTAFYLCATGNVANTEAFFGQGTRLTVV.

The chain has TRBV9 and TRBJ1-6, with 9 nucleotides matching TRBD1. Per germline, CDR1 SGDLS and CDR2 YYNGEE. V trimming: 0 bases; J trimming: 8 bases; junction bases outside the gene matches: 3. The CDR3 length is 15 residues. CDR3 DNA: TGTGCCAGCAGCGTAGGGCGACAGGGGGATTCACCCCTCCACTTT. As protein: CASSVGRQGDSPLHF.

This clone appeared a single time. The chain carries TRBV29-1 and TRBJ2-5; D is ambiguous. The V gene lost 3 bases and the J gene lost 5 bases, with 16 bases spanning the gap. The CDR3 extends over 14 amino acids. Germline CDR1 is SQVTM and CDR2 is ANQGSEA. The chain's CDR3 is CSVDGPGDGETQYF. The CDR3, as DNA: TGCAGCGTTGACGGTCCCGGAGACGGTGAGACCCAGTACTTC. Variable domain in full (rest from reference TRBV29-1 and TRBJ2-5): SAVISQKPSRDICQRGTSLTIQCQVDSQVTMMFWYRQQPGQSLTLIATANQGSEATYESGFVIDKFPISRPNLTFSTLTVSNMSPEDSSIYLCSVDGPGDGETQYFGPGTRLLVL.

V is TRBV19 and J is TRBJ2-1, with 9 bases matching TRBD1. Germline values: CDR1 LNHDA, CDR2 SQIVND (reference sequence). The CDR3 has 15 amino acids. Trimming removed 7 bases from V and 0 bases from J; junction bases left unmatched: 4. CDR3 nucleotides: TGTGCCAGTAAAAGACAGGGGGTCTCCTACAATGAGCAGTTCTTC. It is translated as CASKRQGVSYNEQFF.

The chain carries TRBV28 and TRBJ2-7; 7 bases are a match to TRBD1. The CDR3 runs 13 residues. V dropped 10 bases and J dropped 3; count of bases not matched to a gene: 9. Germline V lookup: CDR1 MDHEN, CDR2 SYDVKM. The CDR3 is CATLGTVYYEQYF. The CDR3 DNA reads TGTGCCACCCTAGGGACAGTCTACTACGAGCAGTACTTC.

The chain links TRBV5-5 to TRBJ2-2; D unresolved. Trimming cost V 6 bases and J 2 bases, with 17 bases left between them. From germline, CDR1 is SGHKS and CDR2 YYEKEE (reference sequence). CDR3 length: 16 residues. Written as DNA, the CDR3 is TGTGCCAGCACCCTAATGCGCCCGGGTAACACCGGGGAGCTGTTTTTT. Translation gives CASTLMRPGNTGELFF.

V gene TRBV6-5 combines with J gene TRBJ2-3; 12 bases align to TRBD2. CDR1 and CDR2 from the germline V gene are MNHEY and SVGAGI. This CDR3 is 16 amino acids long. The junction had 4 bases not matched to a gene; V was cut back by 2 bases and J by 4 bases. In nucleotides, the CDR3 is TGTGCCAGCAGTTACGTGGCTAGCGGGGGGGCAGATACGCAGTATTTT. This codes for CASSYVASGGADTQYF.

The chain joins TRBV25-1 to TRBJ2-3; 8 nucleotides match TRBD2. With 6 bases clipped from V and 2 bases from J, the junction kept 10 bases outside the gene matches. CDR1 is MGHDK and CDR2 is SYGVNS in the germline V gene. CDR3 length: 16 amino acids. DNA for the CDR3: TGTGCCAGCAGCGTAACTAGCGGCCCAAACACAGATACGCAGTATTTT. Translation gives CASSVTSGPNTDTQYF.

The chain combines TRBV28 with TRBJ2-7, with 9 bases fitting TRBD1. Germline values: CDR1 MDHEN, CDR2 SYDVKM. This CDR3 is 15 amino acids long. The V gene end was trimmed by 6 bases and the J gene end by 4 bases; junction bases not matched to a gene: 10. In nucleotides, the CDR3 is TGTGCCAGCAGGTCTCCCGGGACAGGGTCTTACGAGCAGTACTTC. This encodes CASRSPGTGSYEQYF.

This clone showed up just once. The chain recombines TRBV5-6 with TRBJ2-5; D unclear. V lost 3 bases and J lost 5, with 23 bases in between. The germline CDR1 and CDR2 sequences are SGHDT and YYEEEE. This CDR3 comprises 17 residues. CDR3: CASSSTPHSQQKETQYF. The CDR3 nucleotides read TGTGCCAGCAGCTCCACCCCCCACAGCCAACAAAAGGAGACCCAGTACTTC.

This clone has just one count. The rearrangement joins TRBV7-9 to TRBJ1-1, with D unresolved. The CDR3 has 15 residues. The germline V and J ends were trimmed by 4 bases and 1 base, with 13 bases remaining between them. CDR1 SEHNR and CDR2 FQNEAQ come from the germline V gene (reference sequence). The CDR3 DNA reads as TGTGCCAGCAGCTCCACATTCGTAGAGAACACTGAAGCTTTCTTT. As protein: CASSSTFVENTEAFF. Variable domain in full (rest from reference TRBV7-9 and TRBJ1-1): DTGVSQNPRHKITKRGQNVTFRCDPISEHNRLYWYRQTLGQGPEFLTYFQNEAQLEKSRLLSDRFSAERPKGSFSTLEIQRTEQGDSAMYLCASSSTFVENTEAFFGQGTRLTVV.

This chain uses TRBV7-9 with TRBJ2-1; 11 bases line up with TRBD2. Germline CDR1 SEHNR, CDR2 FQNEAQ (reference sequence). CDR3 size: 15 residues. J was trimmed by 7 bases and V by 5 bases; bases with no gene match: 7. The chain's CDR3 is CASSPTSGVANEQFF. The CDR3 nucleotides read TGTGCCAGCAGCCCGACTAGCGGGGTGGCGAATGAGCAGTTCTTC. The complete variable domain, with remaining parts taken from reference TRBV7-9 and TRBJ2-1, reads DTGVSQNPRHKITKRGQNVTFRCDPISEHNRLYWYRQTLGQGPEFLTYFQNEAQLEKSRLLSDRFSAERPKGSFSTLEIQRTEQGDSAMYLCASSPTSGVANEQFFGPGTRLTVL.

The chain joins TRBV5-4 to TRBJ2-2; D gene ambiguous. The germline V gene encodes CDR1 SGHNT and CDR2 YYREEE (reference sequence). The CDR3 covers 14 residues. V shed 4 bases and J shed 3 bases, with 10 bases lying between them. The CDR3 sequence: CASSQPPDTGELFF. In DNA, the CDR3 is TGTGCCAGCAGCCAACCCCCGGACACCGGGGAGCTGTTTTTT. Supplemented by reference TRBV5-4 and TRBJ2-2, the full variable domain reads ETGVTQSPTHLIKTRGQQVTLRCSSQSGHNTVSWYQQALGQGPQFIFQYYREEENGRGNFPPRFSGLQFPNYSSELNVNALELDDSALYLCASSQPPDTGELFFGEGSRLTVL.

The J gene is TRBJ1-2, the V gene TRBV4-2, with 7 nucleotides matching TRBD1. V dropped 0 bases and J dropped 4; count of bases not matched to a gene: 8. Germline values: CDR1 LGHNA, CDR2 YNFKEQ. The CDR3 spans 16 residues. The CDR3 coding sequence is TGTGCCAGCAGCCAAGATACAGGGGATCTGGGCTATGGCTACACCTTC. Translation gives CASSQDTGDLGYGYTF.

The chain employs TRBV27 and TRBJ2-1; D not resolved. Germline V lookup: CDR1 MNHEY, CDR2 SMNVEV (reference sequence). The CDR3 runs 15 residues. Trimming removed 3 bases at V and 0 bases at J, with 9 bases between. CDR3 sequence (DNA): TGTGCCAGCAGTTTGGTCCCGGTCTCCTACAATGAGCAGTTCTTC. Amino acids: CASSLVPVSYNEQFF.

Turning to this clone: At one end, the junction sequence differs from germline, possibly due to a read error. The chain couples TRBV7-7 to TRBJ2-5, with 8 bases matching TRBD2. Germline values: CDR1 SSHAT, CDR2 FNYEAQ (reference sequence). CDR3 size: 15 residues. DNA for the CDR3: TGTGCTAGCAGCCCGGGCCTCGGGGGGGGAGAGACCCAGTACTTC. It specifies CASSPGLGGGETQYF. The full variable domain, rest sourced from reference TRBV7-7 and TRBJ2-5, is GAGVSQSPRYKVTKRGQDVTLRCDPISSHATLYWYQQALGQGPEFLTYFNYEAQPDKSGLPSDRFSAERPEGSISTLTIQRTEQRDSAMYRCASSPGLGGGETQYFGPGTRLLVL.

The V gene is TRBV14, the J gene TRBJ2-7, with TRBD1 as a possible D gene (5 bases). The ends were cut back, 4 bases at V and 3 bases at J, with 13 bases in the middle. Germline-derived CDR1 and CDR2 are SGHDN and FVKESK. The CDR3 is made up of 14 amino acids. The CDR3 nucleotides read TGTGCCAGCAGCCGTTACAGGTCGTTCTACGAGCAGTACTTC. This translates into CASSRYRSFYEQYF.

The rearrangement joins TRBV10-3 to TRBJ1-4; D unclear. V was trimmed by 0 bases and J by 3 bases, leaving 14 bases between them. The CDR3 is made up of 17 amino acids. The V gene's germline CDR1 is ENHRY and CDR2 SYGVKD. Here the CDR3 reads CAISESITARANEKLFF. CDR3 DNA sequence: TGTGCCATCAGTGAGTCGATTACCGCCCGGGCTAATGAAAAACTGTTTTTT.

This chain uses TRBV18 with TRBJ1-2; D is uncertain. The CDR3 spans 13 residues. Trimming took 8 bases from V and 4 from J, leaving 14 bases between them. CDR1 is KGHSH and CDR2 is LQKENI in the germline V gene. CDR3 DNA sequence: TGTGCCAGCCAACTACCAGCCTCCTATGGCTACACCTTC. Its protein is CASQLPASYGYTF.

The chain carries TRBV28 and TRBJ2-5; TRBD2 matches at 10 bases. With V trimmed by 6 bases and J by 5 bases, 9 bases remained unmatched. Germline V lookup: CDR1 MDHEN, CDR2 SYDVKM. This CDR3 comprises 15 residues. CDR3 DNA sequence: TGTGCCAGCAGCAGTGAGCGGGGGGGCCATGAGACCCAGTACTTC. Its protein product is CASSSERGGHETQYF.

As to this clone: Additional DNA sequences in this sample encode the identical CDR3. The CDR3 sequence is CASSLVETQYF. The CDR3 DNA follows: TGTGCCAGCAGCTTAGTGGAGACCCAGTACTTC. The chain carries TRBV7-9 and TRBJ2-5; D unresolved. The V end was cut by 1 base, the J end by 5 bases, with 2 bases between. This CDR3 is built from 11 residues. Germline V gene lookup returns CDR1 SEHNR and CDR2 FQNEAQ (reference sequence).

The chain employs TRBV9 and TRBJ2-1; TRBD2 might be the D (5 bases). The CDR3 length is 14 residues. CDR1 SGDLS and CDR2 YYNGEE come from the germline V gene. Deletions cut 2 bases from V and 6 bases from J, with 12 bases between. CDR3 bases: TGTGCCAGCAGCGTTGACTCCCTAGCCAATGAGCAGTTCTTC. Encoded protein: CASSVDSLANEQFF.

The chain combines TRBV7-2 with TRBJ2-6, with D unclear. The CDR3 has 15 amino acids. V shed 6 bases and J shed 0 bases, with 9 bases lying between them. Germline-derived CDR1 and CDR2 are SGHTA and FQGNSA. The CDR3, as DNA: TGTGCCAGCAGGTCCCATGGCTCTGGGGCCAACGTCCTGACTTTC. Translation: CASRSHGSGANVLTF.

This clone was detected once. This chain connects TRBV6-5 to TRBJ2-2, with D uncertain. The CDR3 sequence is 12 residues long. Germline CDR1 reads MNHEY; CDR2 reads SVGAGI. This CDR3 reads CGATSNTGELFF. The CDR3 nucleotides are TGTGGAGCCACATCGAACACCGGGGAGCTGTTTTTT.

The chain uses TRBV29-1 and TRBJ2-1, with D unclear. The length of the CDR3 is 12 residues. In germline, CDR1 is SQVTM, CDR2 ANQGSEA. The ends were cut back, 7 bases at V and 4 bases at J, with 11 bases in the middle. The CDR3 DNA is TGCAGCGCCCCGACTGGGTACAATGAGCAGTTCTTC. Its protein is CSAPTGYNEQFF.